What follows are 3 T cell receptor beta chains derived from one specimen sequenced in a study of blood T cells in healthy people across ages. The second PCR ran about 7 to 12 cycles with a sample-barcoded 5' primer and J-beta primers. TCRdb reprocessed the 5' RACE reads with MiXCR, giving one entry per CDR3 protein. Of roughly 800,000 distinct CDR3 sequences in the sample, about 37% were seen once. The specimen sequenced was blood. Source of these receptors: a man in his late teens or twenties in good health.

This chain links TRBV7-6 with TRBJ2-5; no clear D gene. V was shortened by 3 bases and J by 1 base, with 6 bases between the two germline ends. Germline CDR1 and CDR2: SGHVS and FNYEAQ. The CDR3 sequence is 13 residues long. CDR3 bases: TGTGCCAGCAGCTTTGATGCCCAAGAGACCCAGTACTTC. It encodes CASSFDAQETQYF.

This clonotype turned up a few times. The chain couples TRBV11-2 to TRBJ2-5; possibly TRBD1 or TRBD2 for D (6 bases each). In germline, CDR1 is SGHAT, CDR2 FQNNGV. The CDR3 runs to 16 residues. V was cut by 4 bases and J by 0 bases, with 15 bases left in between. The CDR3: CASSSRGGYNQETQYF. The CDR3 DNA follows: TGTGCCAGCAGCTCGAGAGGGGGGTACAACCAAGAGACCCAGTACTTC. The entire variable domain, with the rest obtained from reference TRBV11-2 and TRBJ2-5, is as follows: EAGVAQSPRYKIIEKRQSVAFWCNPISGHATLYWYQQILGQGPKLLIQFQNNGVVDDSQLPKDRFSAERLKGVDSTLKIQPAKLEDSAVYLCASSSRGGYNQETQYFGPGTRLLVL.

This clonotype was detected a few times. This chain connects TRBV7-2 to TRBJ1-1, with unresolved D. There are 15 residues in the CDR3. The germline gives CDR1 SGHTA, CDR2 FQGNSA. V was trimmed by 5 bases and J by 0 bases, leaving 13 bases between them. CDR3 nucleotide sequence: TGTGCCAGCAGCCGCAACTTAGGACTGAACACTGAAGCTTTCTTT. Translating gives CASSRNLGLNTEAFF.